Each of the 18 T cell receptor beta chains below was sequenced from the same sample in a study of control samples from healthy donors and cancer patients. TCRdb's table, derived via immunoSEQ multiplex PCR, lists solely in-frame clones and lacks some. The data contain about 120,000 clones, roughly 92% of them singletons. The sample comprised blood. These receptors originate from a woman younger than 35 in good health.

This clone showed up just once. The genes are TRBV1 and TRBJ2-7. TRBV1 is shown as a pseudogene. The CDR3 runs 13 residues. CDR3 sequence (DNA): TGCACCAGTAAAAGGGGAGTAATCGATCAGCAGTACTTC. Its protein is CTSKRGVIDQQYF.

The chain has TRBV5-1 and TRBJ2-3, with TRBD2 matching over 8 bases. Germline V gene sequence: CDR1 SGHRS, CDR2 YFSETQ. The CDR3 runs to 15 residues. V trimming: 4 bases; J trimming: 2 bases; junction bases outside the gene matches: 6. The chain's CDR3 is CASSPLRGDTDTQYF. DNA for the CDR3: TGCGCCAGCAGCCCTTTGCGGGGGGACACAGATACGCAGTATTTT.

The V call is TRBV10-3, the J call TRBJ2-3; the D is unclear. The CDR3 spans 11 residues. Germline CDR1 ENHRY, CDR2 SYGVKD. Trimming left V 4 bases short and J 4 bases short, with 3 bases between. The CDR3, as DNA: TGTGCCATCAGTGGTGCAGATACGCAGTATTTT. Protein product: CAISGADTQYF.

This clone turned up a few times. The chain recombines TRBV6-5 with TRBJ2-2; no definite D call. There are 13 residues in the CDR3. V was cut by 2 bases and J by 6 bases, with 7 bases left in between. Germline V gives CDR1 MNHEY, CDR2 SVGAGI. The DNA for the CDR3 is TGTGCCAGCAGTTACATAGGGCCCGGGGAGCTGTTTTTT. It yields the protein CASSYIGPGELFF.

The CDR3 DNA is TGTGCCAGCAGCTTAGACAGACCGGCCTACGAGCAGTACTTC. This gives the protein CASSLDRPAYEQYF. The J gene is TRBJ2-7, the V gene TRBV11-2; D ambiguous. V lost 0 bases and J lost 2, with 8 bases in between. CDR1 and CDR2 from the germline V gene are SGHAT and FQNNGV. The CDR3 has 14 amino acids.

The J gene is TRBJ2-5, the V gene TRBV28, with D unresolved. The CDR3 loop spans 15 amino acids. V lost 3 bases to trimming and J lost 5 bases, with 16 bases between them. The germline V gene has CDR1 MDHEN and CDR2 SYDVKM. The CDR3 nucleotides read TGTGCCAGCAGTTTGGACCACACGAGATTGGAGACCCAGTACTTC. Its protein is CASSLDHTRLETQYF.

This sequence joins TRBV5-1 and TRBJ2-5; D is unresolved. The CDR3 extends over 12 amino acids. Germline V gene data show CDR1 as SGHRS and CDR2 as YFSETQ. V was pared by 2 bases and J by 4 bases, with 6 bases between. This chain's CDR3 is CASSFRGETQYF. The CDR3, as DNA: TGCGCCAGCAGCTTCCGAGGAGAGACCCAGTACTTC.

The V call is TRBV5-1, the J call TRBJ2-5; TRBD2 agrees at 9 bases. This CDR3 region has 14 residues. With 5 bases clipped from V and 1 base from J, the junction kept 3 bases outside the gene matches. The germline CDR1 and CDR2 sequences are SGHRS and YFSETQ. CDR3 in DNA: TGCGCCAGCAGAGGGGGACTAGCCCAAGAGACCCAGTACTTC. This encodes CASRGGLAQETQYF.

V usage is TRBV24-1 and J usage is TRBJ2-1; TRBD1 matches 11 bases. Germline CDR1 KGHDR, CDR2 SFDVKD. Unmatched junction bases numbered 5, after V lost 9 bases and J lost 8 bases. The CDR3 sequence is 13 residues long. The CDR3 DNA follows: TGTGCCACCGGGGGGACAGGGGGACATGAGCAGTTCTTC. It translates to CATGGTGGHEQFF.

This rearrangement joins TRBV7-2 to TRBJ1-1, with D tentatively TRBD1 (6 bases). The CDR3 is 14 amino acids. Trimming took 8 bases from V and 1 from J, leaving 14 bases between them. Germline CDR1 SGHTA, CDR2 FQGNSA. The CDR3 region is CASGGRLGNTEAFF. CDR3 coding DNA: TGTGCCAGCGGGGGGCGCCTTGGGAACACTGAAGCTTTCTTT.

The V gene is TRBV9, the J gene TRBJ1-3, with D unresolved. This CDR3 region has 14 residues. V gave up 4 bases and J gave up 2 bases, with 10 bases separating them. Germline CDR1 SGDLS, CDR2 YYNGEE. DNA for the CDR3: TGTGCCAGCAGCCCCTTAGCGCCTGGAAACACCATATATTTT. It specifies CASSPLAPGNTIYF.

The chain carries TRBV28 and TRBJ1-4, with 10 bases identical to TRBD1. The germline gives CDR1 MDHEN, CDR2 SYDVKM. This CDR3 region has 14 residues. J was trimmed by 8 bases and V by 4 bases; bases with no gene match: 4. CDR3 bases: TGTGCCAGCAGTTCCGGACAGGGGGAAGAAAAACTGTTTTTT. Protein product: CASSSGQGEEKLFF.

The V call is TRBV7-9, the J call TRBJ2-4; 10 positions match TRBD2. In germline, CDR1 is SEHNR, CDR2 FQNEAQ (reference sequence). This CDR3 has 19 amino acids. Trimming cost V 0 bases and J 8 bases; bases outside gene matches: 16. CDR3 sequence reads: CASSLALISGRLAPDIQYF. The CDR3 region has the DNA TGTGCCAGCAGCTTAGCACTAATTAGCGGGAGGCTCGCTCCGGACATTCAGTACTTC.

The sample holds one count of this clone. The chain uses TRBV7-6 and TRBJ1-2; D is perhaps TRBD1 (6 bases). Trimming stripped 2 bases from V and 3 bases from J, with 22 bases between. Germline V gives CDR1 SGHVS, CDR2 FNYEAQ. The CDR3 contains 18 residues. The CDR3 reads CASSLPNEGGRLDYGYTF. DNA for the CDR3: TGTGCCAGCAGCTTACCTAACGAGGGGGGGCGACTAGACTATGGCTACACCTTC.

The CDR3 bases are TGTGCCAGCAGCAAGGACAGGGCTGAGCAGTTCTTC. This codes for CASSKDRAEQFF. V and J are TRBV7-2 and TRBJ2-1; 8 bases match TRBD1. The germline V gene has CDR1 SGHTA and CDR2 FQGNSA. CDR3 length: 12 residues. With 5 bases clipped from V and 9 bases from J, the junction kept 3 bases outside the gene matches. The variable domain in full, completed from reference TRBV7-2 and TRBJ2-1, reads GAGVSQSPSNKVTEKGKDVELRCDPISGHTALYWYRQSLGQGLEFLIYFQGNSAPDKSGLPSDRFSAERTGGSVSTLTIQRTQQEDSAVYLCASSKDRAEQFFGPGTRLTVL.

The V gene is TRBV6-5, the J gene TRBJ2-7; the D call may be TRBD1 or TRBD2 (5 bases each). Looked up from germline, CDR1 is MNHEY and CDR2 is SVGAGI. The CDR3 loop spans 15 amino acids. Trimming removed 6 bases from V and 4 bases from J, with 19 bases in between. The CDR3 region has the DNA TGTGCCAGCAGCGTCGTGGAGGCCCAGGGATACGAGCAGTACTTC. Its translation: CASSVVEAQGYEQYF.

This clone was recorded once. CDR3 in DNA: TGTGCCAGCCGGGACAGGGATTTAAGCAATCAGCCCCAGCATTTT. It codes for CASRDRDLSNQPQHF. The rearrangement joins TRBV27 to TRBJ1-5; the match to TRBD1 covers 9 bases. The CDR3 totals 15 residues. The V and J ends lost 8 bases and 1 base, in that order; junction bases with no gene match: 6. The germline V gene encodes CDR1 MNHEY and CDR2 SMNVEV (reference sequence).

The V and J genes are TRBV3-1 (or the pseudogene TRBV3-2) and TRBJ2-1, with TRBD2 matching over 9 bases. The CDR3 loop spans 13 amino acids. Trimming at V came to 3 bases and at J to 10 bases, leaving 4 bases not matched to a gene. Looked up from germline, CDR1 is LGHDT and CDR2 is YNNKEL (reference sequence). The chain's CDR3 is CASSHSLAGEQFF. The CDR3, as DNA: TGTGCCAGCAGCCACAGTCTAGCGGGAGAGCAGTTCTTC.